This T cell receptor beta chain was sequenced during a study of T cell repertoires in cytomegalovirus infection. Study information: Alongside well-studied HLA-B-restricted CMV epitopes, recently identified HLA-C-restricted CMV epitopes were also used. It was the public TCR beta signatures that indicated both CMV infection and matching HLA type.

One entry per CDR3 protein results from TCRdb running MiXCR on the reads. Of around 78,000 distinct CDR3 sequences in the sample, 35% to 45% were seen once. Findings and caveats of the study: Carriers of CMV plus the relevant HLA were identified by cumulative public TCR beta family frequency. HLA-C-restricted CMV-specific TCR beta clonotypes were dominant in the ex vivo response.

This clonotype was counted a few times. Its specificity is unknown. Trimming pared 0 bases from V and 5 bases from J, leaving 6 bases between. CDR3 size: 13 residues. Germline CDR1 is MDHEN and CDR2 is SYDVKM. The input for sequencing was CD8+ T cells from cultured PBMCs, taken from culture after CMV antigen stimulation. The TCR comes from a human donor in good health (CMV status not recorded). Some clones in this sample may be carry-over from other donors' samples. The gene calls are TRBV28 and TRBJ2-3; D is possibly TRBD1 or TRBD2 (5 bases each). This CDR3 is CASSLWGEDTQYF. The CDR3 DNA sequence: TGTGCCAGCAGTTTATGGGGGGAAGATACGCAGTATTTT.